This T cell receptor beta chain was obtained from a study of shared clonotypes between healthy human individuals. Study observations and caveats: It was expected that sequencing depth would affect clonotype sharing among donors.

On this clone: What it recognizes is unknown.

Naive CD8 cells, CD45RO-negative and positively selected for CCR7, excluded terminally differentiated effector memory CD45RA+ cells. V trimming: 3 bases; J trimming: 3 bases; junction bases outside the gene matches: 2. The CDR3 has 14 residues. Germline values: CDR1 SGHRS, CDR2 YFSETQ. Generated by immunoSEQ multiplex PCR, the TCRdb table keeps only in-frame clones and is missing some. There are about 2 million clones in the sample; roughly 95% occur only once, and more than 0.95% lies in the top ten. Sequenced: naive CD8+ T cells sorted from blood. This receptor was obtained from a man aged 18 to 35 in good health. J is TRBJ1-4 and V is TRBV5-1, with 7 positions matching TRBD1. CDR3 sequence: CASSWDRANEKLFF. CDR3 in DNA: TGCGCCAGCAGCTGGGACAGAGCTAATGAAAAACTGTTTTTT.